This T cell receptor beta chain was captured by sequencing in a study of OX40 agonist ivuxolimab in advanced cancers. The germline CDR1 and CDR2 sequences are SSHAT and FNYEAQ (reference sequence). CDR3 length equals 13 residues. Turning to this clone: At one boundary the junction diverges from the germline segment, which might be a read error.

Measured with immunoSEQ multiplex PCR; TCRdb has only the in-frame clones, and not every one. This table holds about 21,000 clones, 75% to 85% found once. The chain carries TRBV7-7 and TRBJ1-3; D remains unclear. The sequence was collected from an adult with an advanced solid tumor such as melanoma, head and neck, liver or kidney cancer. Sample: CD4+ or CD8+ T cells sorted from blood, taken in a trial of the OX40 agonist ivuxolimab. As DNA, the CDR3 is TGTGCTAGCAGCTTCCGCGCTGGAAACACCATATATTTT. It translates to CASSFRAGNTIYF.